These 32 T cell receptor beta chains came from one sample sequenced in a study of human T cells and chemical hapten exposure. Stated time point: patch test 1, 2 weeks after DPC sensitization. Noted treatment: therapeutic diphenylcyclopropenone sensitization with weekly scalp DPC. One entry per CDR3 protein, called by TCRdb with MiXCR from the RACE reads. In the table there are some 49,000 distinct CDR3 sequences, less than 9.5% of which are singletons. Sequenced here: whole blood, sampled in connection with sensitization to the hapten diphenylcyclopropenone (DPC). The receptors come from a woman aged 50 to 60 with alopecia areata. Some clones in this sample may be carry-over from other donors' samples.

This clonotype was picked up many times. Because it lacks the conserved phenylalanine or tryptophan at the end, this CDR3 is likely a read error. No DNA is shown, since the ends of the CDR3 on it are uncertain; the CDR3 is the one TCRdb lists. The chain has TRBV2 and TRBJ2-1; the table's TRBD1 call for D was not verified on the DNA. In germline, CDR1 is SNHLY, CDR2 FYNNEI. The CDR3 region is 12 residues in length, termini included. The chain's CDR3 is CASSEGPGHRNL.

This clonotype was counted between two and nine times. The V and J genes are TRBV6-4 and TRBJ2-5, with 9 bases lining up with TRBD2. V shed 5 bases and J 4 bases; nucleotides not matched to a gene: 2. Per the germline V gene, CDR1 is MRHNA and CDR2 is SNTAGT. CDR3 size: 13 residues. The CDR3 DNA reads as TGTGCCAGCAGTCAACTAGCGGGAGAGACCCAGTACTTC. Its translation: CASSQLAGETQYF.

The chain has TRBV10-3 and TRBJ2-3, with D perhaps matching TRBD1 or TRBD2 (5 bases each). The length of the CDR3 is 16 residues. V lost 6 bases, J lost 1 base, and 17 bases lay in between. In germline, CDR1 is ENHRY, CDR2 SYGVKD. CDR3 nucleotides: TGTGCCATCAGAGGGGACGGTCGGAATCGCACAGATACGCAGTATTTT. Protein product: CAIRGDGRNRTDTQYF.

Many counts were recorded for this clonotype. V and J are TRBV7-9 and TRBJ2-5; D remains ambiguous. V dropped 4 bases and J dropped 5 bases, with 5 bases sitting between them. Germline V CDR1 and CDR2: SEHNR, FQNEAQ (reference sequence). This CDR3 has 11 amino acids. Here the CDR3 reads CASSSGETQYF. The CDR3 DNA follows: TGTGCCAGCAGCTCCGGGGAGACCCAGTACTTC. Drawing the rest from reference TRBV7-9 and TRBJ2-5, the complete variable domain is DTGVSQNPRHKITKRGQNVTFRCDPISEHNRLYWYRQTLGQGPEFLTYFQNEAQLEKSRLLSDRFSAERPKGSFSTLEIQRTEQGDSAMYLCASSSGETQYFGPGTRLLVL.

This clonotype was observed many times. The chain carries TRBV29-1 and TRBJ1-1; D not resolved. Trimming took 1 base from V and 1 from J, leaving 7 bases between them. This CDR3 comprises 13 residues. Germline V lookup: CDR1 SQVTM, CDR2 ANQGSEA. This CDR3 reads CSVEARGNTEAFF. DNA of the CDR3: TGCAGCGTTGAAGCACGAGGGAACACTGAAGCTTTCTTT.

V usage is TRBV12-3 or TRBV12-4 and J usage is TRBJ1-6; D not certain. The CDR3 sequence is 13 residues long. The V gene lost 7 bases and the J gene lost 10 bases, with 14 bases spanning the gap. CDR3 sequence reads: CASNTGVRSPLHF. The DNA of the CDR3 is TGTGCCAGCAACACTGGGGTGCGATCACCCCTCCACTTT.

This chain links TRBV12-3 or TRBV12-4 with TRBJ1-3, with unresolved D. V gave up 7 bases and J gave up 4 bases, with 17 bases separating them. The CDR3 runs to 15 residues. In DNA, the CDR3 is TGTGCCAGCACTAACGTGGGAGGGTACGGAAACACCATATATTTT. Its translation: CASTNVGGYGNTIYF.

This clonotype was picked up many times. This chain uses TRBV30 with TRBJ2-3; D is unresolved. From germline, CDR1 is GTSNPN and CDR2 SVGIG (reference sequence). The CDR3 loop spans 13 amino acids. V lost 3 bases and J lost 0, with 7 bases in between. The CDR3 region is CAWRIQSTDTQYF. As DNA, the CDR3 is TGTGCCTGGAGAATTCAAAGCACAGATACGCAGTATTTT.

This clonotype showed up many times. V and J are TRBV7-2 and TRBJ2-5, with D perhaps being TRBD1 or TRBD2 (5 bases each). Trimming took off 5 bases at V and 5 bases at J, with 24 bases between the two ends. From germline, CDR1 is SGHTA and CDR2 FQGNSA. This CDR3 region has 17 residues. CDR3 sequence: CASSLNPPGTSVETQYF. The DNA of the CDR3 is TGTGCCAGCAGCCTAAACCCGCCGGGGACCTCCGTGGAGACCCAGTACTTC.

This clonotype has a count of ten or more. The chain has TRBV28 and TRBJ1-2; D is unresolved. The V and J ends lost 3 bases and 8 bases respectively, with 10 bases between them. Germline V CDR1 and CDR2: MDHEN, SYDVKM. This CDR3 has 12 residues. CDR3 nucleotides: TGTGCCAGCAGTTTCTTTCCTGGCGGCTACACCTTC. Its protein product is CASSFFPGGYTF.

The sample holds a few counts of this clonotype. The rearrangement links TRBV28 to TRBJ2-1, with D tentatively TRBD2 (5 bases). CDR1 and CDR2 from the germline V gene are MDHEN and SYDVKM. V was cut by 6 bases and J by 15 bases, with 21 bases left in between. The CDR3 extends over 13 amino acids. The CDR3 loop reads CASSPSSGNARFF. The CDR3 DNA sequence: TGTGCCAGCAGCCCAAGTTCGGGAAACGCTCGGTTCTTC.

As to this clonotype: Given a much more abundant clone one base away, this may be a read error. The chain recombines TRBV27 with TRBJ2-3; no reliable D call. Germline assignment: CDR1 MNHEY and CDR2 SMNVEV (reference sequence). Trimming took off 1 base at V and 3 bases at J, with 17 bases between the two ends. CDR3 length equals 17 residues. CDR3 DNA sequence: TGTGCCAGCAGTTTATGGCCCTCACTTATGGGTACAGATACGCAGTATTTT. This sequence encodes CASSLWPSLMGTDTQYF.

This clonotype appeared many times. The genes are TRBV6-2 or TRBV6-3 and TRBJ1-5; the match to TRBD1 covers 8 bases. J was trimmed by 1 base and V by 6 bases; bases with no gene match: 11. Germline V gene data show CDR1 as MNHEY and CDR2 as SVGEGT. The CDR3 contains 17 residues. This CDR3 is CASSSSQGAPSNQPQHF. The CDR3 DNA sequence: TGTGCCAGCAGCTCATCCCAGGGGGCGCCGAGCAATCAGCCCCAGCATTTT.

Ten or more counts support this clonotype. The chain links TRBV27 to TRBJ1-2; 9 nucleotides agree with TRBD1. The V gene's germline CDR1 is MNHEY and CDR2 SMNVEV (reference sequence). CDR3 size: 13 residues. V was pared by 5 bases and J by 7 bases, with 5 bases of the junction left unmatched. CDR3 nucleotides: TGTGCCAGCAGTAATACAGGGGGCCGTGGCTACACCTTC. Its protein is CASSNTGGRGYTF.

This clonotype has a count of ten or more. The rearrangement uses TRBV27 and TRBJ2-7, with TRBD2 identical over 7 bases. CDR3 size: 17 residues. The junction had 20 bases not matched to a gene; V was cut back by 6 bases and J by 6 bases. CDR1 and CDR2 (germline): MNHEY, SMNVEV (reference sequence). The CDR3 nucleotides read TGTGCCAGCAGCCGAGTCGGTTTCGGGCGGGAGTATTCCGAGCAGTACTTC. It yields the protein CASSRVGFGREYSEQYF.

The rearrangement uses TRBV29-1 and TRBJ1-1; 8 bases agree with TRBD1. J was trimmed by 4 bases and V by 7 bases; bases with no gene match: 8. Per the germline V gene, CDR1 is SQVTM and CDR2 is ANQGSEA. The CDR3 runs 13 residues. CDR3 in amino acids: CSGGQVGSTEAFF. For the CDR3, the DNA is TGCAGCGGGGGACAGGTAGGAAGCACTGAAGCTTTCTTT.

This clonotype is categorized as medium-sized (0.01 to 0.1%). This chain uses TRBV6-5 with TRBJ2-7; TRBD1 matches at 7 bases. The CDR3 totals 19 residues. After removal of 5 bases from V and 2 bases from J, the junction contained 21 bases not matched to a gene. The V gene's germline CDR1 is MNHEY and CDR2 SVGAGI. CDR3 bases: TGTGCCAGCAGTCGATATCCCTTTTTTCCGGGACAGAAAACCTACGAGCAGTACTTC. Translated, it gives CASSRYPFFPGQKTYEQYF.

This clonotype was seen at least ten times. This chain uses TRBV19 with TRBJ2-3; D is unclear. The germline gives CDR1 LNHDA, CDR2 SQIVND (reference sequence). The V and J ends lost 1 base and 6 bases respectively, with 11 bases between them. The CDR3 is made up of 14 amino acids. CDR3 region: CASSIVGPKDTQYF. CDR3 nucleotides: TGTGCCAGTAGTATAGTTGGCCCCAAGGATACGCAGTATTTT.

Only a few counts were recorded for this clonotype. The CDR3 nucleotides read TGCGCCAGCAGCCAAGCGCCAGGCACAGATACGCAGTATTTT. Encoded protein: CASSQAPGTDTQYF. The V call is TRBV4-1, the J call TRBJ2-3; D remains unclear. V gave up 1 base and J gave up 1 base, with 6 bases separating them. The CDR3 contains 14 residues. Germline V gene data show CDR1 as MGHRA and CDR2 as YSYEKL.

This clonotype was seen a handful of times. The chain is built from TRBV18 and TRBJ1-4; D is unclear. Germline CDR1 and CDR2: KGHSH and LQKENI. The V and J ends lost 0 bases and 5 bases respectively, with 7 bases between them. This CDR3 is built from 14 residues. DNA of the CDR3: TGTGCCAGCTCACCACCAGGCCTGAATGAAAAACTGTTTTTT. Protein sequence: CASSPPGLNEKLFF.

This clonotype has a handful of counts. The CDR3 loop reads CASSYEGHYGYTF. The DNA of the CDR3 is TGTGCCAGCAGTTACGAGGGGCACTATGGCTACACCTTC. The V and J genes are TRBV6-2 or TRBV6-3 and TRBJ1-2, with D perhaps matching TRBD1 (5 bases). V dropped 2 bases and J dropped 3 bases, with 7 bases sitting between them. This CDR3 spans 13 amino acids. The germline CDR1 and CDR2 sequences are MNHEY and SVGEGT.

This clonotype was seen more than once but under ten times. The chain carries TRBV20-1 and TRBJ2-1; no definite D call. This CDR3 is built from 11 residues. Deletions cut 5 bases from V and 8 bases from J, with 10 bases between. CDR1 and CDR2 from the germline V gene are DFQATT and SNEGSKA (reference sequence). The CDR3 nucleotides are TGCAGTGCTTCGCCTTGGGATGAGCAGTTCTTC. The encoded protein is CSASPWDEQFF.

This clonotype was counted only a few times. The chain employs TRBV5-4 and TRBJ2-5, with D hard to call. CDR3 size: 12 residues. CDR1 is SGHNT and CDR2 is YYREEE in the germline V gene (reference sequence). V lost 4 bases, J lost 3 bases, and 7 bases lay in between. The CDR3 nucleotides are TGTGCCAGCAGCGACTGGGAAGAGACCCAGTACTTC. This sequence encodes CASSDWEETQYF.

Concerning this clonotype: It may be a read error: a sequence one base away is much more abundant. The V and J genes are TRBV19 and TRBJ2-7; the D gene is possibly TRBD1 (6 bases). This CDR3 has 15 residues. CDR1 and CDR2 from the germline V gene are LNHDA and SQIVND (reference sequence). The CDR3 DNA is TGTACCAGTAGTATCACCGGGACACGGGCCTACGAGCAGTACTTC. It codes for CTSSITGTRAYEQYF.

This clonotype has at least ten counts. This chain uses TRBV27 with TRBJ2-1; 7 bases align to TRBD2. CDR3 length: 16 residues. The trim removed 6 bases at V and 1 base at J, leaving 9 bases unmatched. The V gene's germline CDR1 is MNHEY and CDR2 SMNVEV (reference sequence). This chain's CDR3 is CASRSSGTFSYNEQFF. The DNA of the CDR3 is TGTGCCAGCAGATCCAGCGGGACGTTTTCCTACAATGAGCAGTTCTTC.

This clonotype was seen a few times. This rearrangement joins TRBV11-1 to TRBJ2-7; D remains ambiguous. Germline lookup yields CDR1 SGHAT and CDR2 FQDESV (reference sequence). The CDR3 extends over 15 amino acids. V was clipped by 3 bases and J by 3 bases, with 15 bases between them. The CDR3 loop is CASSFIPVGNYEQYF. CDR3 in DNA: TGTGCCAGCAGCTTCATTCCCGTTGGTAACTACGAGCAGTACTTC.

This clonotype has at least ten counts. This sequence joins TRBV20-1 and TRBJ1-3, with D possibly being TRBD1 (6 bases). CDR3 size: 13 residues. CDR1 is DFQATT and CDR2 is SNEGSKA in the germline V gene (reference sequence). V lost 6 bases and J lost 0, with 9 bases in between. The CDR3 nucleotides read TGCAGTGCATCGGACAGCTCTGGAAACACCATATATTTT. Protein: CSASDSSGNTIYF.

This clonotype was counted only a few times. The J gene is TRBJ2-3, the V gene TRBV28, with 14 nucleotides matching TRBD2. With 10 bases clipped from V and 3 bases from J, the junction kept 9 bases outside the gene matches. The CDR3 is 16 residues long. CDR1 and CDR2 from the germline V gene are MDHEN and SYDVKM. The CDR3 protein is CATKGTSGSYTDTQYF. In nucleotides, the CDR3 is TGTGCCACCAAAGGGACTAGCGGGAGTTATACAGATACGCAGTATTTT.

This clonotype was observed a handful of times. The chain uses TRBV7-9 and TRBJ1-1; 11 nucleotides line up with TRBD1. The CDR3 runs to 17 residues. CDR1 and CDR2 from the germline V gene are SEHNR and FQNEAQ (reference sequence). V lost 0 bases, J lost 0 bases, and 3 bases stayed unmatched. CDR3 region: CASSLAPDRGLNTEAFF. The DNA of the CDR3 is TGTGCCAGCAGCTTAGCCCCGGACAGGGGGCTGAACACTGAAGCTTTCTTT.

This clonotype was found many times. This chain links TRBV6-5 with TRBJ1-4, with D hard to call. In germline, CDR1 is MNHEY, CDR2 SVGAGI. Trimming shortened V by 2 bases and J by 8 bases, and 9 bases separated the two germline ends. This CDR3 spans 13 amino acids. CDR3 region: CASSYGRREKLFF. CDR3 nucleotides: TGTGCCAGCAGTTACGGACGAAGGGAAAAACTGTTTTTT.

This clonotype was detected many times. The chain employs TRBV20-1 and TRBJ2-7, with TRBD1 matching over 9 bases. Germline assignment: CDR1 DFQATT and CDR2 SNEGSKA (reference sequence). CDR3 size: 13 residues. The ends lost 1 base at V and 4 bases at J; junction bases unmatched: 2. Here the CDR3 reads CSARGDRAYEQYF. Here the CDR3 DNA reads TGCAGTGCTAGAGGGGACAGGGCTTACGAGCAGTACTTC.

This clonotype was counted many times. This chain joins TRBV7-2 and TRBJ2-1; 9 bases are shared with TRBD2. CDR1 is SGHTA and CDR2 is FQGNSA in the germline V gene. The CDR3 sequence is 15 residues long. The trim removed 1 base at V and 6 bases at J, leaving 4 bases unmatched. As DNA, the CDR3 is TGTGCCAGCAGCTTAGTGCGGGAGGGCCGCAATGAGCAGTTCTTC. The encoded protein is CASSLVREGRNEQFF.